The 20 T cell receptor beta chains reported below all come from one sample, sequenced in a study of blood T cells in healthy people across ages. The authors ran a second PCR of about 6 to 11 cycles using a sample-barcoded 5' primer and a J-beta primer mix. TCRdb used MiXCR to reprocess the 5' RACE reads, holding one entry per CDR3 protein. The sample contains under 850,000 distinct CDR3 sequences, approximately 35% of which appear only once. Sample: blood. These receptors all stem from a man between 18 and 29 years old in good health.

The V gene is TRBV3-1, the J gene TRBJ2-3; 7 bases match TRBD2. The CDR3 spans 16 residues. J was trimmed by 0 bases and V by 4 bases; bases with no gene match: 7. Germline CDR1 reads LGHDT; CDR2 reads YNNKEL (reference sequence). CDR3 sequence: CASSLLGGESTDTQYF. The CDR3, as DNA: TGTGCCAGCAGCCTCTTGGGGGGGGAAAGCACAGATACGCAGTATTTT.

This clonotype was picked up a small number of times. The chain carries TRBV27 and TRBJ1-5; D is uncertain. V was shortened by 5 bases and J by 4 bases, with 15 bases between the two germline ends. The CDR3 has 15 amino acids. Germline V gene lookup returns CDR1 MNHEY and CDR2 SMNVEV (reference sequence). CDR3 amino acids: CASSPRALPNQPQHF. CDR3 DNA: TGTGCCAGCAGTCCCCGGGCCCTCCCAAATCAGCCCCAGCATTTT.

This chain joins TRBV28 and TRBJ2-5; D call uncertain. Germline CDR1 reads MDHEN; CDR2 reads SYDVKM. The V and J ends lost 8 bases and 7 bases respectively, with 20 bases between them. CDR3 length: 14 amino acids. The CDR3 DNA reads TGTGCCAGCCGCCTTAGGGCCCCAGTGCCGACCCAGTACTTC. It is translated as CASRLRAPVPTQYF.

The rearrangement links TRBV7-2 to TRBJ1-2; tentatively, D is TRBD1 (5 bases). V was pared by 1 base and J by 8 bases, with 14 bases between. Germline CDR1 SGHTA, CDR2 FQGNSA. The CDR3 is 14 residues long. The CDR3 DNA sequence: TGTGCCAGCAGCTTAGAACAGGAAGGAAAGGGCTACACCTTC. Translating it yields CASSLEQEGKGYTF.

On this clonotype: A much bigger clone sits one base away, suggesting this may be a read error. This sequence joins TRBV20-1 and TRBJ2-1; no clear D gene. CDR1 DFQATT and CDR2 SNEGSKA come from the germline V gene (reference sequence). The V and J ends lost 5 bases and 8 bases respectively, with 16 bases between them. This CDR3 has 13 amino acids. The CDR3, as DNA: TGCAGTGCTCTCCCCCCACCAGAGGATGAGCAGTTCTTC. Its translation: CSALPPPEDEQFF.

This chain joins TRBV4-3 and TRBJ2-3; 9 bases match TRBD2. The CDR3 runs 16 residues. V was pared by 1 base and J by 2 bases, with 4 bases of the junction left unmatched. The germline CDR1 and CDR2 sequences are LGHNA and YSLEER. CDR3 region: CASSQGRGGFTDTQYF. The CDR3 DNA is TGCGCCAGCAGCCAAGGGCGGGGGGGGTTCACAGATACGCAGTATTTT.

The genes are TRBV10-3 and TRBJ1-5; no reliable D call. With 2 bases removed from V and 0 bases from J, the gap between germline ends came to 8 bases. CDR1 and CDR2 (germline): ENHRY, SYGVKD. The CDR3 is 15 amino acids. The CDR3 sequence: CAISEALYSNQPQHF. The CDR3 DNA sequence: TGTGCCATCAGTGAGGCCCTATATAGCAATCAGCCCCAGCATTTT.

The chain recombines TRBV20-1 with TRBJ2-3; D unclear. Trimming took 5 bases from V and 6 from J, leaving 15 bases between them. The CDR3 sequence is 13 residues long. CDR1 is DFQATT, CDR2 SNEGSKA, per germline (reference sequence). The CDR3 DNA follows: TGCAGTGCTTCCGTCCCGGACGGGGATACGCAGTATTTT. It codes for CSASVPDGDTQYF.

This clonotype was observed a handful of times. The rearrangement joins TRBV24-1 to TRBJ2-2, with D maybe TRBD1 (6 bases). Germline loops: CDR1 KGHDR, CDR2 SFDVKD. This CDR3 is 18 amino acids long. V was clipped by 2 bases and J by 2 bases, with 17 bases between them. CDR3 in DNA: TGTGCCACCAGTGATTGGGACACCTCGATAATTAACACCGGGGAGCTGTTTTTT. This encodes CATSDWDTSIINTGELFF.

This clonotype turned up a few times. The rearrangement uses TRBV20-1 and TRBJ1-1, with TRBD1 matching 9 bases. The V gene end was trimmed by 5 bases and the J gene end by 5 bases; junction bases not matched to a gene: 12. The germline V gene encodes CDR1 DFQATT and CDR2 SNEGSKA (reference sequence). CDR3 length: 15 amino acids. The CDR3 sequence is CSARVLQGAGTEAFF. CDR3 sequence (DNA): TGCAGTGCTCGCGTCCTACAGGGGGCAGGGACTGAAGCTTTCTTT.

This chain uses TRBV4-1 with TRBJ2-1, with a tentative D call TRBD2 (6 bases). Trimming removed 0 bases from V and 14 bases from J, with 14 bases in between. This CDR3 spans 13 amino acids. Germline CDR1 is MGHRA and CDR2 is YSYEKL. The CDR3 DNA sequence: TGCGCCAGCAGCCAAGAGTCTGGCAGGGAGGAGTTCTTC. Amino acids: CASSQESGREEFF.

A word on this clonotype: With a much larger clone just one base away, this may be a read error. V and J are TRBV3-1 and TRBJ2-5; 8 bases line up with TRBD1. The better agreement between TRBJ2-1 and the DNA end casts doubt on the J call. From germline, CDR1 is LGHDT and CDR2 YNNKEL (reference sequence). CDR3 length equals 15 residues. The CDR3 coding sequence is TGTGCCAGCAGCCACGATGGACAGGGCCAAGAGACCCAGTTCTTC. This gives the protein CASSHDGQGQETQFF.

This sequence joins TRBV12-3 or TRBV12-4 and TRBJ1-1; 7 nucleotides match TRBD1. The CDR3 runs 16 residues. V was clipped by 0 bases and J by 5 bases; unmatched bases: 9. CDR3 loop: CASSLAYQGVKTEAFF. DNA for the CDR3: TGTGCCAGCAGTTTAGCCTACCAGGGGGTTAAAACTGAAGCTTTCTTT.

The rearrangement uses TRBV29-1 and TRBJ2-3; possibly TRBD1 for D (5 bases). Germline-derived CDR1 and CDR2 are SQVTM and ANQGSEA. CDR3 length: 12 amino acids. Trimming cost V 4 bases and J 5 bases, with 10 bases left between them. In DNA form, the CDR3 reads TGCAGCGTTGGCAGGGTGGAAGATACGCAGTATTTT. This codes for CSVGRVEDTQYF.

Regarding this clonotype: Sequence at one end of the junction differs from germline and may be a read error. V usage is TRBV12-3 or TRBV12-4 and J usage is TRBJ2-1; D perhaps matches TRBD1 (5 bases). The CDR3 spans 14 residues. The CDR3 spells CASSFGAGRNEQLF. CDR3 in DNA: TGTGCCAGCAGTTTTGGTGCAGGGCGGAATGAGCAGTTGTTC.

The chain recombines TRBV5-6 with TRBJ1-1; D possibly corresponds to TRBD1 (6 bases). Trimming pared 0 bases from V and 1 base from J, leaving 10 bases between. Per the germline V gene, CDR1 is SGHDT and CDR2 is YYEEEE. CDR3 length: 15 amino acids. The CDR3 loop reads CASSLGWTENTEAFF. The CDR3 nucleotides are TGTGCCAGCAGCTTGGGGTGGACAGAGAACACTGAAGCTTTCTTT.

The rearrangement links TRBV20-1 to TRBJ1-5, with D possibly matching TRBD1 (5 bases). Trimming removed 4 bases at V and 0 bases at J, with 13 bases between. There are 15 residues in the CDR3. Germline assignment: CDR1 DFQATT and CDR2 SNEGSKA (reference sequence). The CDR3 loop reads CSAMGRGYSNQPQHF. Written as DNA, the CDR3 is TGCAGTGCTATGGGGCGGGGATATAGCAATCAGCCCCAGCATTTT.

This clonotype was seen a single time. The genes are TRBV29-1 and TRBJ1-2; D remains unclear. Trimming stripped 4 bases from V and 0 bases from J, with 9 bases between. The germline V gene encodes CDR1 SQVTM and CDR2 ANQGSEA. This CDR3 comprises 13 residues. CDR3 amino acids: CSVVGQSNYGYTF. In DNA form, the CDR3 reads TGCAGCGTTGTTGGGCAATCTAACTATGGCTACACCTTC.

This clonotype was detected a few times. This rearrangement joins TRBV4-1 to TRBJ1-2; D remains ambiguous. This CDR3 is built from 15 residues. The germline gives CDR1 MGHRA, CDR2 YSYEKL. V gave up 1 base and J gave up 0 bases, with 9 bases separating them. CDR3 DNA sequence: TGCGCCAGCAGCCAAGTACCAGAGACTAACTATGGCTACACCTTC. Protein: CASSQVPETNYGYTF.

This clonotype showed up just a few times. The chain couples TRBV21-1 to TRBJ1-4; the listed D gene, TRBD1, was not tested against the DNA. TRBV21-1 is a pseudogene segment. The CDR3 is 14 residues long. CDR3: CASSKVPYGEKLFF. The CDR3 bases are TGTGCCAGCAGCAAGGTCCCGTACGGTGAAAAACTGTTTTTT.